The entry below describes one T cell receptor beta chain. The target antigen is unknown. Assay used: immunoSEQ multiplex PCR; TCRdb lists only in-frame clones, some missing. The table lists some 25,000 clones, roughly four fifths of them singletons. The sample is drawn from a study of lymphopenia after photon versus proton radiotherapy. General study points: Under photons, naive T cells and diversity fell while effector/memory populations rose. After lymphocyte nadir, photon-treated repertoires showed oligoclonal expansion, especially CD8+ Temra. Only patients who died were analyzed for survival; proton advantage is unproven.

The input for sequencing was peripheral blood, taken from a patient treated with photon-based radiotherapy. This receptor was identified in a woman aged 45-60 years with pancreatic cancer.

CDR3 loop: CASKEWVEDGELFF. The CDR3, as DNA: TGTGCCAGCAAGGAATGGGTTGAGGACGGAGAGCTGTTTTTT. The chain employs TRBV7-9 and TRBJ2-2, with D unclear. Germline CDR1 reads SEHNR; CDR2 reads FQNEAQ (reference sequence). The CDR3 is made up of 14 amino acids. V shed 7 bases and J shed 11 bases, with 20 bases lying between them.